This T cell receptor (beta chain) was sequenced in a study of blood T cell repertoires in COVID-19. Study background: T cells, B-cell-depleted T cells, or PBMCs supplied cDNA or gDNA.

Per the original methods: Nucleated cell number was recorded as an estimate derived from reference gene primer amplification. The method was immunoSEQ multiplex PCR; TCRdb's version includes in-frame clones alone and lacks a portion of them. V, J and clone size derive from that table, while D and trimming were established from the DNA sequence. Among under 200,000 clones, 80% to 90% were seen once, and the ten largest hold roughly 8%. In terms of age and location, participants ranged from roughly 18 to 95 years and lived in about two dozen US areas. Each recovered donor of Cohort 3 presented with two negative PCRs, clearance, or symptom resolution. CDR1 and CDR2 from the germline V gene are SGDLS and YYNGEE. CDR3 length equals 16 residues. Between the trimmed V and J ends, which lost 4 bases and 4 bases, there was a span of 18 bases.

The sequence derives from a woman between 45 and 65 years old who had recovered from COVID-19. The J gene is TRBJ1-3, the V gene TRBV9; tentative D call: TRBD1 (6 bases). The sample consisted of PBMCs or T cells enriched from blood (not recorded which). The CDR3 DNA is TGTGCCAGCAGCCCGGAACAGGGTAGCGCGGGAAACACCATATATTTT. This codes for CASSPEQGSAGNTIYF.